The sequence of this TCR beta chain was determined in a study of cytomegalovirus exposure and HLA in healthy donors. Whole-study findings and limits: Presence/absence analyses treated sequencing depth as roughly uniform across donors. The authors judged a highly shared variant cluster likely a sequencing artifact. In vitro experiments confirmed that a few CMV-associated chains were specific for CMV antigens.

As concerns this clone: The antigen is unknown.

Though probably carrying unrecorded immune exposures, donors were nominally healthy at sampling. 13 Jbeta primers and 60 Vbeta primers were used for the PCR. Libraries were prepared by immunoSEQ multiplex PCR; TCRdb keeps only in-frame clonotypes and omits some of them. In all, the sample yields around 140,000 clones. The CDR3 length is 16 residues. V gave up 3 bases and J gave up 0 bases, with 12 bases separating them. Germline-derived CDR1 and CDR2 are SNHLY and FYNNEI. The TCR sequence derives from a young woman in good health and CMV-seronegative. The source material was PBMCs. The rearrangement uses TRBV2 and TRBJ1-5, with D possibly TRBD1 on 5 matching bases. Here the CDR3 DNA reads TGTGCCAGCAGTGACCGGGGGAGCTATAGCAATCAGCCCCAGCATTTT. Translating gives CASSDRGSYSNQPQHF.